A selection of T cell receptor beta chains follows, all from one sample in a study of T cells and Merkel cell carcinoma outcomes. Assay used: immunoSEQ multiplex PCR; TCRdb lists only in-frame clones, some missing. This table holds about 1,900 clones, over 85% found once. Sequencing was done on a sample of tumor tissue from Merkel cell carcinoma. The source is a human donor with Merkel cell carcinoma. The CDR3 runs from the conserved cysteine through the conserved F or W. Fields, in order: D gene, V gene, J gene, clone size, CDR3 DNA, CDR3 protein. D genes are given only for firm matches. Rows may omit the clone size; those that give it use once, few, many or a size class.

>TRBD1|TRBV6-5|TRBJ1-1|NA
TGTGCCAGCAGTTACTTCGGGACAGGGAACACTGAAGCTTTCTTT
CASSYFGTGNTEAFF
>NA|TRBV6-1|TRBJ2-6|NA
TGTGCCAGCAGTGAACAGGGAGGCTCTGGGGCCAACGTCCTGACTTTC
CASSEQGGSGANVLTF
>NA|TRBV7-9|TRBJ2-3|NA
TGTGCCAGCAGCCACAGTAGCACAGATACGCAGTATTTT
CASSHSSTDTQYF
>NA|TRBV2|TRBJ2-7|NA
TGTGCCAGCAGTGGGGACACCTACGAGCAGTACTTC
CASSGDTYEQYF
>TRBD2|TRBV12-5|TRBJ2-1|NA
TGTGCTAGTGGTTTCGGGACTAGCTCCTACAATGAGCAGTTCTTC
CASGFGTSSYNEQFF
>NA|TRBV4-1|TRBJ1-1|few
TGCGCCAGCAGCCAAGGAAGTTACACTGAAGCTTTCTTT
CASSQGSYTEAFF
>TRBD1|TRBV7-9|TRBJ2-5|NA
TGTGCCAGCAGCTTTAAAAAGCAGCCGGGACAGGGACCAAAAGAGACCCAGTACTTC
CASSFKKQPGQGPKETQYF
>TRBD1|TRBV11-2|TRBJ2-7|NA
TGTGCCAGCAGCCAAAGGACAGGGTGGGGCTACGAGCAGTACTTC
CASSQRTGWGYEQYF
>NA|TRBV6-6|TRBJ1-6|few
TGTGCCAGCAGTCAACAGGGAAGGGATTCACCCCTCCACTTT
CASSQQGRDSPLHF
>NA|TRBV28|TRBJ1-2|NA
NA
CASSSSQGGYTF
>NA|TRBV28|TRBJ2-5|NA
TGTGCCAGCAGTTTTAGAAGGGGACGAGTGCTAGTACAAGAGACCCAGTACTTC
CASSFRRGRVLVQETQYF
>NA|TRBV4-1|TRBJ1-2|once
TGCGCCAGCAGCCAAGATACGGCTAATGGCTACACCTTC
CASSQDTANGYTF
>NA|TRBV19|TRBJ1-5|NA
TGTGCCAGTAGTGTTGGACAGACTAATCAGCCCCAGCATTTT
CASSVGQTNQPQHF
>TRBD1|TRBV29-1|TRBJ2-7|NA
TGCAGCGCGGGACAGGGATCCTACGAGCAGTACTTC
CSAGQGSYEQYF
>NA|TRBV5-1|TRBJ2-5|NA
TGCGCCAGCAGCTCCGGAGAGACCCAGTACTTC
CASSSGETQYF
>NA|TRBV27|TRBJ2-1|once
TGTGCCAGCGCCACGGGCGGGACCAGCTCCTACAATGAGCAGTTCTTC
CASATGGTSSYNEQFF
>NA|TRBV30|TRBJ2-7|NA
TGTGCCTGGAGTGTACACCTGGTTGGGGGAGAAATAGGCTTC
CAWSVHLVGGEIGF
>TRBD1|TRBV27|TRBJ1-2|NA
TGTGCCAGCAGTTTACAGGGGGATCCCTATGGCTACACCTTC
CASSLQGDPYGYTF
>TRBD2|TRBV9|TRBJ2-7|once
TGTGCCAGCAGCGTGGGACTAGCGGGAGACTTACACGAGCAGTACTTC
CASSVGLAGDLHEQYF
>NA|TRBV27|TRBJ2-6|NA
TGTGCCAGCAGCCTCAGTCTCTCTGGGGCCAACGTCCTGACTTTC
CASSLSLSGANVLTF
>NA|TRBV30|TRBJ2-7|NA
TGTGCCTGGAGTGGCCCCGGAACCTACGAGCAGTACTTC
CAWSGPGTYEQYF
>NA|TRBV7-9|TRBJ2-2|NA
TGTGCCAGCATCCCCGTAGGTGGCACCGGGGAGCTGTTTTTT
CASIPVGGTGELFF
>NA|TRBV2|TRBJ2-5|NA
TGTGCCAGCAGGCTGGGGGGCGGGGGAGAGACCCAGTACTTC
CASRLGGGGETQYF
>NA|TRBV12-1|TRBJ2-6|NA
TGTGCCAGCAGCTACATACCTGTAGGACAAAGTCGGGCCAACGTCCTGACTTTC
CASSYIPVGQSRANVLTF
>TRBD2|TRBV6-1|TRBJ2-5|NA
TGTGCCAGCAGAGAACTAGCGGGAGGGCCCCTAGAGACCCAGTACTTC
CASRELAGGPLETQYF
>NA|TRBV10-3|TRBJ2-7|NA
TGTGCCATCAGGAGGGGCTCCTACGAGCAGTACTTC
CAIRRGSYEQYF
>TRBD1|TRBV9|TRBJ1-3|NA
TGTGCCAGCAGCGCTGGACAGGGTATCGATGGAAACACCATATATTTT
CASSAGQGIDGNTIYF
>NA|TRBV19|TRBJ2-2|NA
TGTGCCAGTAGTATGGAACGACCCACCGGGGAGCTGTTTTTT
CASSMERPTGELFF
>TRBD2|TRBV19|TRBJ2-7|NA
TGTGCCAGTAGTTTTAGCGGGAGAGGCCCCTACGAGCAGTACTTC
CASSFSGRGPYEQYF
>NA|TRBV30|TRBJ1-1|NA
TGTGCCTGGAGTGAAGCGGGGCACACTGAAGCTTTCTTT
CAWSEAGHTEAFF
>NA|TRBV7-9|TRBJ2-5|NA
TGTGCCAGCAGCTTAGCGACGGAGACCCAGTACTTC
CASSLATETQYF
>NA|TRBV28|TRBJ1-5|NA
TGTGCCAGCAGTTCCCCCACAGGGACCTCAAGGGGCAATCAGCCCCAGCATTTT
CASSSPTGTSRGNQPQHF
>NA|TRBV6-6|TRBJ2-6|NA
TGTGCCAGCAGTCCACGGTCCTCTGGGGCCAACGTCCTGACTTTC
CASSPRSSGANVLTF
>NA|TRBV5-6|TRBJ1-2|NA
TGTGCCAGCAGCTTGGTAGGGGAGAGTCCCAGTCCCATCTATGGCTACACCTTC
CASSLVGESPSPIYGYTF
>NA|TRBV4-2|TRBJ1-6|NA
TGTGCCAGCAGCCAACTCAGGCCGGGACCCCAAAATTCACCCCTCCACTTT
CASSQLRPGPQNSPLHF
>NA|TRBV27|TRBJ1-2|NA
TGTGCCAGCAGTTTATCGATAGTCGGTAGTAACTATGGCTACACCTTC
CASSLSIVGSNYGYTF
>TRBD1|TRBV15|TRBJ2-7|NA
TGTGCCACCAGCAGAGATGTTGGGACAGGGGCCTACGAGCAGTACTTC
CATSRDVGTGAYEQYF
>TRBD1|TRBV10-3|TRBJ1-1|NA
TGTGCCATCAGTGACCTCCCGGGACAGGGGGCGAGTACTGAAGCTTTCTTT
CAISDLPGQGASTEAFF
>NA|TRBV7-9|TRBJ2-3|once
TGTGCCAGCAGCTTAGGGAGTACCGGCACAGATACGCAGTATTTT
CASSLGSTGTDTQYF